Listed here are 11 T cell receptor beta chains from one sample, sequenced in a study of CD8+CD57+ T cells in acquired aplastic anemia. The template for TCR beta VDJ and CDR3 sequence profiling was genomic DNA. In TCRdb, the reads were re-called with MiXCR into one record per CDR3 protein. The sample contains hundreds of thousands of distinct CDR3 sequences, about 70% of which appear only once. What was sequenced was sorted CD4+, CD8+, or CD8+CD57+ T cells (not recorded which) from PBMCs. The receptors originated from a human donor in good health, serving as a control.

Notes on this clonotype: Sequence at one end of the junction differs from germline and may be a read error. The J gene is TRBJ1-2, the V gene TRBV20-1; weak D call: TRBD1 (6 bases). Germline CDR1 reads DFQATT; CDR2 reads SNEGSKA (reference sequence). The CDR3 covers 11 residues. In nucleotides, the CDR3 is TGCAGTGCTAGCCTGGGGGGCCCAGGTCCCTTC. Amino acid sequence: CSASLGGPGPF.

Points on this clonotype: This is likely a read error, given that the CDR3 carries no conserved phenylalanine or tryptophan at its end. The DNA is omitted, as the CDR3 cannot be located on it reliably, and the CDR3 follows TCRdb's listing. The CDR3 loop is CSVDSRQGHPLDL. The genes are TRBV29-1 and TRBJ1-5; the D segment call TRBD1 is taken from the table without a DNA check. The CDR3 is made up of 13 amino acids, end residues included. Germline CDR1 reads SQVTM; CDR2 reads ANQGSEA.

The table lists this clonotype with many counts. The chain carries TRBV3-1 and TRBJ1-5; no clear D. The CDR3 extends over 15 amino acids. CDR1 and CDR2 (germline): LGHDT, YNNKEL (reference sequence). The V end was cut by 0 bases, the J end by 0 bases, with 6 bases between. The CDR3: CASSQDAVSNQPQHF. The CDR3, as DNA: TGTGCCAGCAGCCAAGATGCCGTTAGCAATCAGCCCCAGCATTTT.

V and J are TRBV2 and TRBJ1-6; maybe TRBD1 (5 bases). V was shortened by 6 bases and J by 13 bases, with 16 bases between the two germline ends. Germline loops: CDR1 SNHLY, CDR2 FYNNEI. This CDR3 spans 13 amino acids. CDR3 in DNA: TGTGCCAGCAGCCTAGGGGTGTATACGCCCCTCCACTTT. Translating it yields CASSLGVYTPLHF.

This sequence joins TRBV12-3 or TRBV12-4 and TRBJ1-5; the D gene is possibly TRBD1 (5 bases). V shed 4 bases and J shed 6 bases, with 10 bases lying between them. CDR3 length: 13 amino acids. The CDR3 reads CASSSDQGQPQHF. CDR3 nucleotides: TGTGCCAGCAGTTCAGATCAGGGTCAGCCCCAGCATTTT.

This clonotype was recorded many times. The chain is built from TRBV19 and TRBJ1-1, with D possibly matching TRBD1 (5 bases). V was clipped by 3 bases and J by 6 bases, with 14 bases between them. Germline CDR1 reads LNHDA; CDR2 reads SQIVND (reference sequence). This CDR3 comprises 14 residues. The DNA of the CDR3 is TGTGCCAGTAGTATCCAATGGGGGACGGCTGAAGCTTTCTTT. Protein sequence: CASSIQWGTAEAFF. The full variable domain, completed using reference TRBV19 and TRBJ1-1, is DGGITQSPKYLFRKEGQNVTLSCEQNLNHDAMYWYRQDPGQGLRLIYYSQIVNDFQKGDIAEGYSVSREKKESFPLTVTSAQKNPTAFYLCASSIQWGTAEAFFGQGTRLTVV.

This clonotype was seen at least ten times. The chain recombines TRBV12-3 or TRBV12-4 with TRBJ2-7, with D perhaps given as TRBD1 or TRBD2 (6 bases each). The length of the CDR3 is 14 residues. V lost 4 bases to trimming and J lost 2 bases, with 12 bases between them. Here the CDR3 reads CASSSGEVPYEQYF. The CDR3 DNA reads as TGTGCCAGCAGTTCAGGGGAGGTTCCCTACGAGCAGTACTTC.

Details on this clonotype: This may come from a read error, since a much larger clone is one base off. In DNA form, the CDR3 reads TGTGCCAGCGGCGGCAGGGAGAGCAATCAGCCCCAGCATTTT. It is translated as CASGGRESNQPQHF. V is TRBV3-1 and J is TRBJ1-5; D is perhaps TRBD1 (5 bases). The CDR3 length is 14 residues. CDR1 and CDR2 (germline): LGHDT, YNNKEL (reference sequence). V lost 8 bases and J lost 1, with 12 bases in between.

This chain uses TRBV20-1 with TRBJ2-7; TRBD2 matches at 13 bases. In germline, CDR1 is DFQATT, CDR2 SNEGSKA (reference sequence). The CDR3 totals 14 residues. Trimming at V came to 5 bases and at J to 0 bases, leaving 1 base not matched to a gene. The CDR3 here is CSAGTSGDSYEQYF. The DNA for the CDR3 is TGCAGTGCTGGGACTAGCGGGGACTCCTACGAGCAGTACTTC.

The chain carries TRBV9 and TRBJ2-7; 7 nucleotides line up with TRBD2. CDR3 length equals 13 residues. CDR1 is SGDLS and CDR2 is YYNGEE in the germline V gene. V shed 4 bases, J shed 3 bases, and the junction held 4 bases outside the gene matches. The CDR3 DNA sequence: TGTGCCAGCAGCCCTGGACTAGTCTACGAGCAGTACTTC. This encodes CASSPGLVYEQYF.

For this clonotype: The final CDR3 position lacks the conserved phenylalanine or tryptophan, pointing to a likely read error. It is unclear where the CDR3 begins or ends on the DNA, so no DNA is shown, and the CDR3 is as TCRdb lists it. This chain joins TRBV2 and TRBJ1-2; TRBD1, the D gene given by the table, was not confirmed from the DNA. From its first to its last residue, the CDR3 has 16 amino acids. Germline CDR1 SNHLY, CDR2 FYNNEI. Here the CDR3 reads CASSQDLNQPQHFGDG.